The 5 T cell receptor beta chains given below trace back to one sample, sequenced in a study of shared clonotypes between healthy human individuals. TCRdb's copy holds only in-frame clones and misses some; the assay was immunoSEQ multiplex PCR. Of 2.5 million or so clones in the sample, more than 80% were seen once. Input material: naive CD4+ T cells sorted from blood. The sample's subset: CD45RA+ positively selected. The receptors originated from a man in his late teens or twenties in good health.

As regards this clone: This sample includes further DNA sequences coding for the same CDR3. The V and J genes are TRBV29-1 and TRBJ2-7; no clear D. Germline lookup yields CDR1 SQVTM and CDR2 ANQGSEA. V lost 4 bases, J lost 0 bases, and 4 bases lay in between. This CDR3 region has 11 residues. CDR3 sequence (DNA): TGCAGCGTTGGGAGCTCCTACGAGCAGTACTTC. Its translation: CSVGSSYEQYF.

The chain has TRBV7-2 and TRBJ2-5; D possibly corresponds to TRBD2 (6 bases). Germline V gene lookup returns CDR1 SGHTA and CDR2 FQGNSA. The CDR3 is made up of 19 amino acids. Trimming cost V 1 base and J 0 bases, with 21 bases left between them. The DNA for the CDR3 is TGTGCCAGCAGCTTAGTATTCTTGGGACTCGTATCAAACCAAGAGACCCAGTACTTC. It codes for CASSLVFLGLVSNQETQYF.

This clone came up once. V gene TRBV30 combines with J gene TRBJ2-6; 7 nucleotides agree with TRBD2. CDR1 is GTSNPN, CDR2 SVGIG, per germline (reference sequence). The CDR3 contains 15 residues. V gave up 1 base and J gave up 13 bases; unmatched junction bases: 13. In nucleotides, the CDR3 is TGTGCCTGGAGTGGACCCGGGACCAACGGGAGGGTCCTGACTTTC. Amino acids: CAWSGPGTNGRVLTF. Full variable domain (rest looked up from reference TRBV30 and TRBJ2-6): SQTIHQWPATLVQPVGSPLSLECTVEGTSNPNLYWYRQAAGRGLQLLFYSVGIGQISSEVPQNLSASRPQDRQFILSSKKLLLSDSGFYLCAWSGPGTNGRVLTFGAGSRLTVL.

This chain links TRBV13 with TRBJ1-2; 7 bases fit TRBD1. CDR1 is PRHDT, CDR2 FYEKMQ, per germline (reference sequence). This CDR3 contains 14 residues. After removal of 4 bases from V and 7 bases from J, the junction contained 9 bases not matched to a gene. CDR3 loop: CASSSLRQGAGYTF. For the CDR3, the DNA is TGTGCCAGCAGCTCCCTACGACAGGGCGCTGGCTACACCTTC. Using reference TRBV13 and TRBJ1-2 for the parts outside the CDR3, the full variable domain is AAGVIQSPRHLIKEKRETATLKCYPIPRHDTVYWYQQGPGQDPQFLISFYEKMQSDKGSIPDRFSAQQFSDYHSELNMSSLELGDSALYFCASSSLRQGAGYTFGSGTRLTVV.

The V and J genes are TRBV25-1 and TRBJ2-7; D remains unclear. The V end was cut by 8 bases, the J end by 1 base, with 9 bases between. CDR1 is MGHDK, CDR2 SYGVNS, per germline. The CDR3 has 12 residues. CDR3 nucleotides: TGTGCCAGCTCTCCAAGGTCCTACGAGCAGTACTTC. Amino acids: CASSPRSYEQYF.